The 11 T cell receptor beta chains listed next were all sequenced from one sample in a study of CD8 T cells in Susac syndrome. With random hexamers, reverse transcription was performed on 0.5 to 1 ug of RNA. TCRdb re-called the immunoSEQ multiplex PCR reads with MiXCR, one entry per CDR3 protein. The sample has some 300,000 distinct CDR3 sequences, approximately 84% seen once. The sample consisted of CD8+ T cells from PBMCs. The origin of the receptors is a human donor with multiple sclerosis.

The CDR3 bases are TGTGCCAGCTCCCCTGGGCGGGGGCGAAGCAATGAGCAGTTCTTC. Residues: CASSPGRGRSNEQFF. The chain is built from TRBV18 and TRBJ2-1; the D gene is possibly TRBD2 (7 bases). Germline CDR1 KGHSH, CDR2 LQKENI. V was shortened by 6 bases and J by 6 bases, with 18 bases between the two germline ends. The CDR3 spans 15 residues.

The chain uses TRBV27 and TRBJ2-7; 7 bases are a match to TRBD2. The CDR3 is 16 amino acids. Germline CDR1 is MNHEY and CDR2 is SMNVEV (reference sequence). J lost 3 bases, V lost 2 bases, and 10 bases had no gene match. The CDR3 sequence: CASSLLMGGSGYEQYF. In nucleotides, the CDR3 is TGTGCCAGCAGTTTACTAATGGGGGGGAGCGGCTACGAGCAGTACTTC.

The V and J genes are TRBV27 and TRBJ2-5, with 8 bases aligning to TRBD1. Trimming took 0 bases from V and 6 from J; bases not matched to a gene: 6. From germline, CDR1 is MNHEY and CDR2 SMNVEV (reference sequence). The CDR3 sequence is 15 residues long. CDR3 sequence: CASSLSQGAGKTQYF. The DNA of the CDR3 is TGTGCCAGCAGTTTATCGCAGGGGGCAGGAAAGACCCAGTACTTC.

This CDR3 reads CASRFPWREVEETQYF. CDR3 nucleotides: TGCGCCAGCAGGTTTCCATGGCGGGAGGTCGAGGAGACCCAGTACTTC. The genes are TRBV23-1 and TRBJ2-5, with 8 bases identical to TRBD2. TRBV23-1 is annotated as an ORF whose role is uncertain. The CDR3 runs to 16 residues. J gave up 5 bases and V 6 bases, and 14 bases lay outside the gene matches.

This chain joins TRBV9 and TRBJ1-1; a weak D match, TRBD1 (6 bases). The CDR3 length is 15 residues. V lost 0 bases to trimming and J lost 1 base, with 10 bases between them. Germline CDR1 SGDLS, CDR2 YYNGEE. The CDR3 loop reads CASSVGGGKNTEAFF. DNA of the CDR3: TGTGCCAGCAGCGTAGGAGGGGGTAAGAACACTGAAGCTTTCTTT.

This chain connects TRBV12-3 or TRBV12-4 to TRBJ2-1; TRBD2 matches 9 bases. V lost 6 bases to trimming and J lost 6 bases; unmatched junction nucleotides: 15. The CDR3 is made up of 17 amino acids. CDR3 sequence reads: CASRSGSRAGGSNEQFF. The CDR3 DNA reads as TGTGCCAGCAGGTCCGGGTCTCGAGCGGGAGGTTCCAATGAGCAGTTCTTC.

This chain connects TRBV11-2 to TRBJ2-1, with 11 bases aligning to TRBD2. J lost 6 bases, V lost 5 bases, and 3 bases had no gene match. In germline, CDR1 is SGHAT, CDR2 FQNNGV. This CDR3 has 14 residues. The CDR3 sequence: CASSPSGRPNEQFF. DNA of the CDR3: TGTGCCAGCAGCCCTAGCGGGAGGCCCAATGAGCAGTTCTTC.

V and J are TRBV20-1 and TRBJ2-7; D is possibly TRBD1 (5 bases). Germline CDR1 is DFQATT and CDR2 is SNEGSKA (reference sequence). CDR3 length: 13 residues. V was clipped by 3 bases and J by 0 bases, with 9 bases between them. DNA of the CDR3: TGCAGTGCTAGTAAGGGGATCTCCTACGAGCAGTACTTC. This codes for CSASKGISYEQYF.

This clonotype occurred once. The genes are TRBV25-1 and TRBJ2-2, with 10 nucleotides matching TRBD1. Trimming cost V 6 bases and J 6 bases; bases outside gene matches: 10. This CDR3 is built from 16 residues. Looked up from germline, CDR1 is MGHDK and CDR2 is SYGVNS. The CDR3 loop reads CASSKTTGGASGELFF. CDR3 in DNA: TGTGCCAGCAGCAAAACGACAGGGGGCGCGTCCGGGGAGCTGTTTTTT.

The rearrangement uses TRBV10-3 and TRBJ2-2; D call uncertain. Germline V gives CDR1 ENHRY, CDR2 SYGVKD. Trimming left V 4 bases short and J 1 base short, with 4 bases between. This CDR3 spans 13 amino acids. The CDR3 DNA reads as TGTGCCATCAGTGGGGAGAACACCGGGGAGCTGTTTTTT. As protein: CAISGENTGELFF.

V gene TRBV11-2 combines with J gene TRBJ2-7; TRBD2 matches at 7 bases. Germline V gene lookup returns CDR1 SGHAT and CDR2 FQNNGV. The V and J ends lost 5 bases and 6 bases, in that order; junction bases with no gene match: 16. The CDR3 is 16 residues long. The CDR3 region is CASSTPGGGSKGEQYF. The DNA for the CDR3 is TGTGCCAGCAGCACGCCGGGAGGCGGGAGTAAGGGCGAGCAGTACTTC.